Below, one T cell receptor (beta chain) is given with its context. Its matching antigen is unknown. Treatment was busulfan-fludarabine conditioning, a marrow graft, and cyclophosphamide on days +3 and +4. The entry originates in a study of T cells after posttransplantation cyclophosphamide. Study results and caveats: Recipient CMV seropositivity and CMV reactivation strongly tracked TRB clonality. Later post-transplant blood repertoires were often dominated by donor CD8+ memory clones. Blood and skin or GI T cell repertoires showed limited TRB overlap.

The table came from immunoSEQ multiplex PCR; TCRdb's copy has only in-frame clones and leaves some out. Here the sample spans some 17,000 clones, about three quarters being singletons. The specimen was CD8+ T cells sorted from PBMCs, collected approximately 1,900 days after a stem cell transplant with posttransplant cyclophosphamide. This TCR derives from a female patient aged 40-49 years who received an allogeneic stem cell transplant from a related donor, was CMV-positive, and had no GVHD. Some of the T cells may derive from the graft donor.

The CDR3 DNA is TGTGCCAGCAGCCAAATGTTGGGCATCGACACTGAAGCTTTCTTT. It specifies CASSQMLGIDTEAFF. J is TRBJ1-1 and V is TRBV16; D remains unclear. The CDR3 loop spans 15 amino acids. Germline V gene sequence: CDR1 KGHSY, CDR2 FQNENV. V was shortened by 2 bases and J by 3 bases, with 13 bases between the two germline ends.